These 30 T cell receptor beta chains were all obtained from the same sample, sequenced in a study of T cells after posttransplantation cyclophosphamide. TCRdb's table, derived via immunoSEQ multiplex PCR, lists solely in-frame clones and lacks some. The sample is made up of some 39,000 clones, none counted only once. The sequencing input was PBMCs. The receptors originated from a girl between 5 and 17 years old in good health, CMV-negative, and a related stem cell transplant donor.

This clone was seen a few times. The chain carries TRBV7-6 and TRBJ2-1; 8 positions agree with TRBD1. The CDR3 length is 14 residues. Germline lookup yields CDR1 SGHVS and CDR2 FNYEAQ. The junction had 7 bases not matched to a gene; V was cut back by 4 bases and J by 8 bases. In nucleotides, the CDR3 is TGTGCCAGCAGCTCGACAGGGGAAGGAGATGAGCAGTTCTTC. Its protein product is CASSSTGEGDEQFF.

A few counts support this clone. J is TRBJ2-7 and V is TRBV18; TRBD1 matches at 7 bases. The junction had 2 bases not matched to a gene; V was cut back by 4 bases and J by 5 bases. This CDR3 region has 12 residues. The germline gives CDR1 KGHSH, CDR2 LQKENI. The CDR3 region is CASSRDRDEQYF. The CDR3 DNA is TGTGCCAGCTCACGAGACAGGGACGAGCAGTACTTC.

This rearrangement joins TRBV28 to TRBJ2-7, with a tentative D call TRBD1 (6 bases). This CDR3 has 16 residues. Per germline, CDR1 MDHEN and CDR2 SYDVKM. Trimming pared 6 bases from V and 2 bases from J, leaving 20 bases between. CDR3 nucleotides: TGTGCCAGCAGCTCCAACAGGGCGAATAAGGCCTACGAGCAGTACTTC. Translated, it gives CASSSNRANKAYEQYF.

This clone was seen at least ten times. The V and J genes are TRBV5-4 and TRBJ2-7; 11 bases line up with TRBD1. Per germline, CDR1 SGHNT and CDR2 YYREEE (reference sequence). Trimming at V came to 0 bases and at J to 3 bases, leaving 2 bases not matched to a gene. The CDR3 is 15 residues long. The CDR3 DNA follows: TGTGCCAGCAGCTTGGGTGGGACAGGGGGCTACGAGCAGTACTTC. It specifies CASSLGGTGGYEQYF.

In its sample, this clone was seen a few times. This chain uses TRBV7-9 with TRBJ2-3; no clear D. CDR1 and CDR2 (germline): SEHNR, FQNEAQ (reference sequence). The CDR3 spans 14 residues. V lost 7 bases and J 1 base, leaving 12 bases between the germline ends. CDR3: CASIVGQGTDTQYF. CDR3 coding DNA: TGTGCCAGCATTGTGGGTCAGGGCACAGATACGCAGTATTTT.

This clone was observed many times. The genes are TRBV19 and TRBJ2-7; a possible D gene is TRBD1 (6 bases). Per germline, CDR1 LNHDA and CDR2 SQIVND (reference sequence). V lost 4 bases, J lost 5 bases, and 18 bases lay in between. This CDR3 comprises 15 residues. The DNA of the CDR3 is TGTGCCAGTAGTAAGGACAGTACCCGAAGAAACGAGCAGTACTTC. Its protein product is CASSKDSTRRNEQYF.

This clone has ten or more counts. The chain combines TRBV6-4 with TRBJ2-3; 7 bases line up with TRBD2. This CDR3 contains 14 residues. V was pared by 2 bases and J by 2 bases, with 1 base of the junction left unmatched. Germline CDR1 reads MRHNA; CDR2 reads SNTAGT. CDR3 bases: TGTGCCAGCAGTGACGGGACTATCACAGATACGCAGTATTTT. This gives the protein CASSDGTITDTQYF.

This clone was seen ten or more times. The rearrangement links TRBV7-7 to TRBJ2-5; a possible D gene is TRBD1 (6 bases). CDR1 is SSHAT, CDR2 FNYEAQ, per germline (reference sequence). The CDR3 covers 13 residues. Trimming cost V 5 bases and J 2 bases, with 9 bases left between them. CDR3 in DNA: TGTGCCAGCAGCCGAGGACAGCAAGAGACCCAGTACTTC. It is translated as CASSRGQQETQYF.

In this sample, this clone turned up many times. The chain couples TRBV2 to TRBJ1-1; a weak D match, TRBD1 (6 bases). From germline, CDR1 is SNHLY and CDR2 FYNNEI. The V end lost 5 bases, the J end lost 5 bases, and 12 bases lay between the germline ends. CDR3 length equals 13 residues. This chain's CDR3 is CASSTGPGTEAFF. CDR3 in DNA: TGTGCCAGCAGTACAGGGCCCGGGACTGAAGCTTTCTTT.

The CDR3 protein is CSVAPKGSGSYDGQYF. CDR3 DNA sequence: TGCAGCGTTGCCCCGAAAGGATCCGGGTCCTATGATGGGCAGTACTTC. The chain is built from TRBV29-1 and TRBJ2-7, with D hard to call. The CDR3 extends over 16 amino acids. The V gene lost 4 bases and the J gene lost 9 bases, with 28 bases spanning the gap. Germline V gene data show CDR1 as SQVTM and CDR2 as ANQGSEA.

Many counts were recorded for this clone. V is TRBV27 and J is TRBJ2-7, with 7 bases aligning to TRBD1. The length of the CDR3 is 15 residues. CDR1 is MNHEY and CDR2 is SMNVEV in the germline V gene (reference sequence). J was trimmed by 0 bases and V by 3 bases; bases with no gene match: 5. In DNA form, the CDR3 reads TGTGCCAGCAGTTTGTCTGGACAGGCCTCCTACGAGCAGTACTTC. It translates to CASSLSGQASYEQYF.

This clone was seen a handful of times. The rearrangement links TRBV2 to TRBJ2-7, with D possibly matching TRBD1 (6 bases). This CDR3 region has 16 residues. Trimming left V 2 bases short and J 0 bases short, with 14 bases between. The germline V gene encodes CDR1 SNHLY and CDR2 FYNNEI. CDR3: CASSEWGHRSSYEQYF. The CDR3, as DNA: TGTGCCAGCAGTGAATGGGGACACAGAAGCTCCTACGAGCAGTACTTC.

This clone was seen many times. V is TRBV28 and J is TRBJ2-7, with 8 bases matching TRBD1. Per germline, CDR1 MDHEN and CDR2 SYDVKM. V shed 5 bases, J shed 4 bases, and the junction held 13 bases outside the gene matches. This CDR3 comprises 16 residues. The CDR3, as DNA: TGTGCCAGCAGTCCCCCACCTACCGGGACAGGATACGAGCAGTACTTC. Translated, it gives CASSPPPTGTGYEQYF.

V and J are TRBV2 and TRBJ2-5, with 7 bases matching TRBD2. The junction had 5 bases not matched to a gene; V was cut back by 3 bases and J by 1 base. Germline CDR1 reads SNHLY; CDR2 reads FYNNEI. This CDR3 is built from 15 residues. CDR3 in DNA: TGTGCCAGCAGTGATCAGGGCGGGGGCCAAGAGACCCAGTACTTC. It encodes CASSDQGGGQETQYF.

This clone was recorded at least ten times. CDR3 amino acids: CASSYSSTEAFF. The CDR3 DNA follows: TGTGCCAGCAGTTACTCGAGTACTGAAGCTTTCTTT. V usage is TRBV6-5 and J usage is TRBJ1-1, with D uncertain. Trimming stripped 0 bases from V and 5 bases from J, with 4 bases between. CDR1 MNHEY and CDR2 SVGAGI come from the germline V gene. This CDR3 region has 12 residues.

The chain has TRBV30 and TRBJ1-6; 7 nucleotides match TRBD1. Germline loops: CDR1 GTSNPN, CDR2 SVGIG (reference sequence). V lost 0 bases, J lost 8 bases, and 10 bases stayed unmatched. This CDR3 spans 16 amino acids. The CDR3 DNA reads as TGTGCCTGGAGTGTACGCGGAGGGGGCAGGTATTCACCCCTCCACTTT. Its translation: CAWSVRGGGRYSPLHF.

This clone was detected ten times or more. This chain uses TRBV19 with TRBJ2-7, with 9 bases matching TRBD1. V lost 4 bases, J lost 2 bases, and 3 bases stayed unmatched. Germline V gene sequence: CDR1 LNHDA, CDR2 SQIVND (reference sequence). The CDR3 contains 14 residues. The CDR3 spells CASSTGTGTYEQYF. As DNA, the CDR3 is TGTGCCAGTAGTACCGGGACAGGGACCTACGAGCAGTACTTC.

This clone was recorded at least ten times. V gene TRBV27 combines with J gene TRBJ2-7; 12 bases align to TRBD2. This CDR3 region has 14 residues. Germline V gene lookup returns CDR1 MNHEY and CDR2 SMNVEV (reference sequence). V shed 10 bases, J shed 2 bases, and the junction held 6 bases outside the gene matches. For the CDR3, the DNA is TGTGCCACCTCTCTAGCGGGAGGGACCTACGAGCAGTACTTC. Its translation: CATSLAGGTYEQYF.

The chain has TRBV1 and TRBJ2-2; the DNA was not used to check the table's D call, TRBD2. TRBV1 is classified as a pseudogene. This CDR3 comprises 17 residues. DNA for the CDR3: TGCACCAGCAGCCAAGATCGGCTAGCGACGAACACCGGGGAGCTGTTTTTT. Encoded protein: CTSSQDRLATNTGELFF.

This clone was counted ten times or more. The junction does not match germline at one end; this may be a read error. V and J are TRBV19 and TRBJ2-7; no firm D call. Germline lookup yields CDR1 LNHDA and CDR2 SQIVND (reference sequence). This CDR3 comprises 13 residues. The CDR3 loop is CASSIADSDEQYF. For the CDR3, the DNA is TGTGCCAGTAGTATAGCCGACTCCGACGAGCAGTACTTC.

Comment on this clone: The sample contains more than one DNA sequence encoding this CDR3. The chain recombines TRBV5-1 with TRBJ2-7; the match to TRBD2 covers 7 bases. V was clipped by 2 bases and J by 3 bases; unmatched bases: 5. The CDR3 is 14 amino acids. Per germline, CDR1 SGHRS and CDR2 YFSETQ. CDR3 DNA sequence: TGCGCCAGCAGCTTTTCGGGAGGTAACTACGAGCAGTACTTC. The encoded protein is CASSFSGGNYEQYF.

This clone came up many times. The chain carries TRBV18 and TRBJ2-3; 8 bases agree with TRBD1. The CDR3 length is 17 residues. Trimming removed 6 bases from V and 0 bases from J; junction bases left unmatched: 11. The V gene's germline CDR1 is KGHSH and CDR2 LQKENI. The CDR3 DNA is TGTGCCAGCTCGAAACGGGACAGGCTAGTAAGCACAGATACGCAGTATTTT. Protein product: CASSKRDRLVSTDTQYF.

The sample holds many counts of this clone. J is TRBJ1-2 and V is TRBV28, with TRBD1 matching over 7 bases. CDR3 size: 14 residues. Germline V gene data show CDR1 as MDHEN and CDR2 as SYDVKM. V lost 5 bases and J lost 3; bases outside the gene matches: 6. CDR3 DNA sequence: TGTGCCAGCAGTCTCAACAGGGGATACTATGGCTACACCTTC. It codes for CASSLNRGYYGYTF.

The rearrangement joins TRBV10-2 to TRBJ2-7, with 7 bases aligning to TRBD2. Germline lookup yields CDR1 WSHSY and CDR2 SAAADI. This CDR3 is 10 amino acids long. Trimming cost V 8 bases and J 9 bases; bases outside gene matches: 4. CDR3 sequence reads: CASGGEGQYF. The CDR3 nucleotides read TGCGCCAGCGGGGGGGAGGGGCAGTACTTC.

This chain uses TRBV30 with TRBJ2-5; no reliable D call. The germline CDR1 and CDR2 sequences are GTSNPN and SVGIG (reference sequence). The germline V and J ends were trimmed by 0 bases and 5 bases, with 7 bases remaining between them. The CDR3 length is 12 residues. CDR3 nucleotides: TGTGCCTGGAGTGTATCGTCGGAGACCCAGTACTTC. Translation gives CAWSVSSETQYF.

The CDR3: CASSLAGVPTDTQYF. In DNA, the CDR3 is TGTGCCAGCAGCTTAGCGGGAGTTCCCACAGATACGCAGTATTTT. This chain links TRBV11-2 with TRBJ2-3, with D possibly TRBD2 on 6 matching bases. Germline CDR1 SGHAT, CDR2 FQNNGV. The CDR3 extends over 15 amino acids. V was shortened by 1 base and J by 2 bases, with 10 bases between the two germline ends.

V usage is TRBV11-1 and J usage is TRBJ2-1; no firm D call. Trimming took 4 bases from V and 10 from J, leaving 8 bases between them. In germline, CDR1 is SGHAT, CDR2 FQDESV (reference sequence). This CDR3 has 11 amino acids. The DNA for the CDR3 is TGTGCCAGCAGCTCCCTGCGGGAGCAGTTCTTC. Its protein is CASSSLREQFF.

This clone was picked up many times. This chain links TRBV11-2 with TRBJ2-7; 13 positions agree with TRBD2. The CDR3 is 17 amino acids. The germline V gene encodes CDR1 SGHAT and CDR2 FQNNGV. With 2 bases clipped from V and 2 bases from J, the junction kept 6 bases outside the gene matches. This chain's CDR3 is CASSLQGLAGDPYEQYF. CDR3 DNA sequence: TGTGCCAGCAGCTTACAAGGACTAGCGGGGGACCCCTACGAGCAGTACTTC. The full variable domain, in which reference TRBV11-2 and TRBJ2-7 provide the parts outside the CDR3, is EAGVAQSPRYKIIEKRQSVAFWCNPISGHATLYWYQQILGQGPKLLIQFQNNGVVDDSQLPKDRFSAERLKGVDSTLKIQPAKLEDSAVYLCASSLQGLAGDPYEQYFGPGTRLTVT.

Ten or more counts support this clone. The chain links TRBV7-8 to TRBJ1-5, with D perhaps matching TRBD1 (6 bases). Germline V lookup: CDR1 SGHVS, CDR2 FQNEAQ. This CDR3 is 14 amino acids long. V was shortened by 4 bases and J by 2 bases, with 9 bases between the two germline ends. The CDR3 reads CASSSQGGNQPQHF. The CDR3, as DNA: TGTGCCAGCAGCTCACAGGGCGGCAATCAGCCCCAGCATTTT. Full variable domain (outside the CDR3, taken from reference TRBV7-8 and TRBJ1-5): GAGVSQSPRYKVAKRGQDVALRCDPISGHVSLFWYQQALGQGPEFLTYFQNEAQLDKSGLPSDRFFAERPEGSVSTLKIQRTQQEDSAVYLCASSSQGGNQPQHFGDGTRLSIL.

This clone has a count of ten or more. The CDR3 is CASSANSRMGYYEQYF. The CDR3 coding sequence is TGTGCCAGTAGTGCTAACAGCCGCATGGGCTACTACGAGCAGTACTTC. The V gene is TRBV19, the J gene TRBJ2-7; D unclear. Trimming removed 5 bases from V and 3 bases from J, with 20 bases in between. This CDR3 contains 16 residues. Germline assignment: CDR1 LNHDA and CDR2 SQIVND (reference sequence). The entire variable domain, with the rest obtained from reference TRBV19 and TRBJ2-7, is as follows: DGGITQSPKYLFRKEGQNVTLSCEQNLNHDAMYWYRQDPGQGLRLIYYSQIVNDFQKGDIAEGYSVSREKKESFPLTVTSAQKNPTAFYLCASSANSRMGYYEQYFGPGTRLTVT.